One and the same sample provided the 23 T cell receptor beta chains below, sequenced in a study of human T cells and chemical hapten exposure. The time point denotes: patch test 1, 2 weeks after DPC sensitization. The treatment denotes: therapeutic diphenylcyclopropenone sensitization with weekly scalp DPC. TCRdb re-called the RACE reads with MiXCR, one entry per CDR3 protein. The table includes around 100,000 distinct CDR3 sequences, around 10% detected once. Here the sequenced sample was whole blood, taken in connection with sensitization to the hapten diphenylcyclopropenone (DPC). The receptors derive from a woman aged 35 to 49 with alopecia areata. Some clones in this sample may be carry-over from other donors' samples.

This clonotype has only a few counts. This chain uses TRBV7-2 with TRBJ1-5; D remains unclear. The CDR3 runs to 12 residues. The germline V gene has CDR1 SGHTA and CDR2 FQGNSA. With 8 bases removed from V and 6 bases from J, the gap between germline ends came to 11 bases. The CDR3 spells CASGRAVQPQHF. CDR3 in DNA: TGTGCCAGCGGGCGGGCGGTTCAGCCCCAGCATTTT.

The sample holds a few counts of this clonotype. CDR3 nucleotide sequence: TGTGCCAGCAGCTTAGGCCTTGTACTAGCGTACGAGCAGTACTTC. It encodes CASSLGLVLAYEQYF. V usage is TRBV7-2 and J usage is TRBJ2-7, with 7 bases fitting TRBD2. Germline CDR1 reads SGHTA; CDR2 reads FQGNSA. V trimming: 1 base; J trimming: 4 bases; junction bases outside the gene matches: 7. The CDR3 length is 15 residues.

This chain joins TRBV5-6 and TRBJ1-6; 8 bases line up with TRBD1. There are 14 residues in the CDR3. Germline trimming cut 3 bases from V and 6 bases from J; bases unmatched to any gene: 2. Germline lookup yields CDR1 SGHDT and CDR2 YYEEEE. The CDR3 sequence: CASSSGQVNSPLHF. The CDR3 DNA follows: TGTGCCAGCAGCTCGGGACAGGTTAATTCACCCCTCCACTTT.

This clonotype occurred a few times. The chain links TRBV7-6 to TRBJ2-5; D remains unclear. Germline V gene lookup returns CDR1 SGHVS and CDR2 FNYEAQ. The CDR3 covers 14 residues. Trimming stripped 5 bases from V and 2 bases from J, with 12 bases between. The CDR3: CASSRTPLQETQYF. CDR3 in DNA: TGTGCCAGCAGCCGCACCCCCTTACAAGAGACCCAGTACTTC.

The CDR3 bases are TGTGCCAGCGGACAGGGGCTCGGGGAGCTGTTTTTT. Translation: CASGQGLGELFF. The chain recombines TRBV7-3 with TRBJ2-2, with 9 positions matching TRBD1. The CDR3 loop spans 12 amino acids. The ends lost 8 bases at V and 7 bases at J; junction bases unmatched: 2. CDR1 is SGHTA and CDR2 is FQGTGA in the germline V gene.

The chain links TRBV20-1 to TRBJ2-7; 11 bases are a match to TRBD2. Germline V gives CDR1 DFQATT, CDR2 SNEGSKA (reference sequence). The CDR3 spans 15 residues. Germline trimming cut 3 bases from V and 4 bases from J; bases unmatched to any gene: 8. The CDR3: CSASTTSGEFYEQYF. Here the CDR3 DNA reads TGCAGTGCTAGTACGACTAGCGGGGAGTTTTACGAGCAGTACTTC.

This chain links TRBV6-2 or TRBV6-3 with TRBJ2-2; the match to TRBD2 covers 10 bases. Germline V lookup: CDR1 MNHEY, CDR2 SVGEGT. CDR3 length: 16 residues. Trimming removed 5 bases from V and 4 bases from J; junction bases left unmatched: 7. As DNA, the CDR3 is TGTGCCAGCAGTCTAAGGACTAGCGGACTCACCGGGGAGCTGTTTTTT. As protein: CASSLRTSGLTGELFF.

J is TRBJ2-1 and V is TRBV30, with 9 nucleotides matching TRBD2. This CDR3 is 13 amino acids long. V lost 8 bases, J lost 12 bases, and 14 bases stayed unmatched. Per germline, CDR1 GTSNPN and CDR2 SVGIG (reference sequence). The CDR3 protein is CALNGGGVSRQFF. CDR3 sequence (DNA): TGTGCCCTGAATGGCGGGGGGGTCTCTAGGCAGTTCTTC.

This clonotype was found many times. This chain uses TRBV5-1 with TRBJ2-7; D tentatively reads TRBD1 or TRBD2 (6 bases each). Trimming shortened V by 5 bases and J by 6 bases, and 21 bases separated the two germline ends. Germline loops: CDR1 SGHRS, CDR2 YFSETQ. There are 15 residues in the CDR3. Here the CDR3 reads CASSRETGGQGEQYF. The CDR3 DNA sequence: TGCGCCAGCAGTCGCGAAACTGGGGGGCAAGGCGAGCAGTACTTC.

The chain is built from TRBV7-2 and TRBJ2-1; no clear D gene. This CDR3 is built from 13 residues. V was shortened by 5 bases and J by 5 bases, with 10 bases between the two germline ends. The V gene's germline CDR1 is SGHTA and CDR2 FQGNSA. The chain's CDR3 is CASSPQPDNEQFF. The DNA for the CDR3 is TGTGCCAGCAGCCCCCAGCCAGACAATGAGCAGTTCTTC.

The CDR3 nucleotides read TGTGCCAGCAGCTTAGCTATAGGACGGATAGTCACCGGGGAGCTGTTTTTT. Its translation is CASSLAIGRIVTGELFF. V gene TRBV7-2 combines with J gene TRBJ2-2; no clear D gene. Trimming took 0 bases from V and 4 from J, leaving 15 bases between them. Germline V CDR1 and CDR2: SGHTA, FQGNSA. The CDR3 covers 17 residues.

This clonotype was seen many times. This rearrangement joins TRBV16 to TRBJ1-2; no firm D call. Trimming left V 2 bases short and J 5 bases short, with 9 bases between. The CDR3 length is 13 residues. Germline lookup yields CDR1 KGHSY and CDR2 FQNENV. CDR3 region: CASSQKGDYGYTF. In DNA, the CDR3 is TGTGCCAGCAGCCAAAAAGGCGATTATGGCTACACCTTC.

The V call is TRBV19, the J call TRBJ1-2; a weak D match, TRBD1 (6 bases). Trimming cost V 7 bases and J 7 bases, with 25 bases left between them. Germline CDR1 reads LNHDA; CDR2 reads SQIVND (reference sequence). The CDR3 totals 16 residues. CDR3 in amino acids: CASTPPFTGRTSGYTF. CDR3 bases: TGTGCCAGTACCCCCCCCTTCACAGGGCGAACCTCTGGCTACACCTTC.

The rearrangement links TRBV28 to TRBJ2-4, with a tentative D call TRBD2 (6 bases). CDR1 is MDHEN and CDR2 is SYDVKM in the germline V gene. Trimming stripped 4 bases from V and 0 bases from J, with 10 bases between. CDR3 length equals 15 residues. The CDR3 DNA reads TGTGCCAGCAGTTCCAGCGGGCCAGCCAAAAACATTCAGTACTTC. As protein: CASSSSGPAKNIQYF.

The sample holds many counts of this clonotype. The chain links TRBV24-1 to TRBJ2-3; no clear D gene. CDR3 size: 13 residues. V was pared by 5 bases and J by 2 bases, with 7 bases between. The germline gives CDR1 KGHDR, CDR2 SFDVKD. CDR3 amino acids: CATSGVSTDTQYF. The CDR3 nucleotides read TGTGCCACCAGTGGGGTATCCACAGATACGCAGTATTTT.

This chain joins TRBV10-2 and TRBJ1-2, with 9 bases identical to TRBD1. The germline CDR1 and CDR2 sequences are WSHSY and SAAADI. Unmatched junction bases numbered 8, after V lost 8 bases and J lost 1 base. The CDR3 sequence is 15 residues long. CDR3 DNA sequence: TGCGCCAGCGCGGACAGGGGAAGGTTTAACTATGGCTACACCTTC. Amino acid sequence: CASADRGRFNYGYTF.

The sample holds many counts of this clonotype. The chain couples TRBV9 to TRBJ1-4; no clear D gene. This CDR3 comprises 14 residues. The ends were cut back, 0 bases at V and 0 bases at J, with 3 bases in the middle. Germline CDR1 and CDR2: SGDLS and YYNGEE. The CDR3, as DNA: TGTGCCAGCAGCGTAGACGCAACTAATGAAAAACTGTTTTTT. Its translation: CASSVDATNEKLFF. The full variable domain, its missing parts supplied by reference TRBV9 and TRBJ1-4, is DSGVTQTPKHLITATGQRVTLRCSPRSGDLSVYWYQQSLDQGLQFLIQYYNGEERAKGNILERFSAQQFPDLHSELNLSSLELGDSALYFCASSVDATNEKLFFGSGTQLSVL.

Many counts were recorded for this clonotype. The rearrangement links TRBV20-1 to TRBJ2-1; TRBD1 aligns across 7 bases. Trimming cost V 0 bases and J 4 bases; bases outside gene matches: 6. The CDR3 is 15 amino acids. CDR1 and CDR2 from the germline V gene are DFQATT and SNEGSKA (reference sequence). The CDR3 coding sequence is TGCAGTGCTAGAGATATCGACAGGGATTACAATGAGCAGTTCTTC. Amino acids: CSARDIDRDYNEQFF.

The genes are TRBV27 and TRBJ2-1; D is ambiguous. Germline V lookup: CDR1 MNHEY, CDR2 SMNVEV (reference sequence). The V end was cut by 6 bases, the J end by 5 bases, with 8 bases between. The CDR3 totals 12 residues. The chain's CDR3 is CASSLINNEQFF. The CDR3 nucleotides read TGTGCCAGCAGCCTCATAAACAATGAGCAGTTCTTC.

This clonotype was counted between two and nine times. The CDR3 loop reads CASSSDRGRYGYTF. The CDR3 bases are TGTGCCAGCAGTTCGGACAGGGGACGGTATGGCTACACCTTC. The chain uses TRBV27 and TRBJ1-2; TRBD1 matches at 9 bases. Trimming at V came to 4 bases and at J to 5 bases, leaving 5 bases not matched to a gene. CDR1 MNHEY and CDR2 SMNVEV come from the germline V gene (reference sequence). The length of the CDR3 is 14 residues.

This clonotype was recorded many times. This chain joins TRBV9 and TRBJ2-7; D not certain. CDR1 and CDR2 (germline): SGDLS, YYNGEE. V shed 0 bases and J shed 3 bases, with 16 bases lying between them. CDR3 length: 16 residues. CDR3 region: CASSVAQTSPGYEQYF. The CDR3 nucleotides read TGTGCCAGCAGCGTAGCTCAAACCTCACCGGGCTACGAGCAGTACTTC.

This clonotype was picked up many times. The J gene is TRBJ2-3, the V gene TRBV6-2 or TRBV6-3; 7 bases map to TRBD2. The CDR3 covers 14 residues. The germline CDR1 and CDR2 sequences are MNHEY and SVGEGT. The trim removed 7 bases at V and 0 bases at J, leaving 4 bases unmatched. The chain's CDR3 is CASNLAASTDTQYF. DNA for the CDR3: TGTGCCAGCAACCTAGCGGCTAGCACAGATACGCAGTATTTT.

The rearrangement joins TRBV20-1 to TRBJ2-3, with D unresolved. This CDR3 is built from 13 residues. V lost 8 bases and J lost 0, with 12 bases in between. The germline V gene encodes CDR1 DFQATT and CDR2 SNEGSKA (reference sequence). DNA for the CDR3: TGCAGTCACGCCCGGAATAGCACAGATACGCAGTATTTT. Amino acids: CSHARNSTDTQYF.